This passage covers 27 T cell receptor beta chains from one sample sequenced in a study of T cell repertoires in cytomegalovirus infection. TCRdb reprocessed the reads with MiXCR, giving one entry per CDR3 protein. The table lists roughly 250,000 distinct CDR3 sequences, 22% of them singletons. The sample comprised CD8+ T cells from PBMCs. These receptors were taken from a human donor in good health (CMV status not recorded). Some clones in this sample may be carry-over from other donors' samples.

This clonotype was seen only a few times. The V gene is TRBV9, the J gene TRBJ1-1, with D possibly being TRBD1 (5 bases). The V end lost 3 bases, the J end lost 3 bases, and 15 bases lay between the germline ends. Germline assignment: CDR1 SGDLS and CDR2 YYNGEE. This CDR3 is 15 amino acids long. CDR3 coding DNA: TGTGCCAGCAGCGAGTACAGGTTGGCGGACACTGAAGCTTTCTTT. Amino acids: CASSEYRLADTEAFF.

This chain links TRBV29-1 with TRBJ1-2; D is ambiguous. The CDR3 sequence is 11 residues long. V gave up 3 bases and J gave up 4 bases, with 6 bases separating them. Germline assignment: CDR1 SQVTM and CDR2 ANQGSEA. The CDR3 protein is CSVEGIYGYTF. The CDR3 nucleotides read TGCAGCGTTGAGGGAATCTATGGCTACACCTTC.

The sample holds one count of this clonotype. The chain joins TRBV6-5 to TRBJ1-4; D gene unclear. The CDR3 spans 14 residues. CDR1 MNHEY and CDR2 SVGAGI come from the germline V gene. V gave up 5 bases and J gave up 7 bases, with 14 bases separating them. The CDR3 sequence is CASSEAWGGEKLFF. In DNA form, the CDR3 reads TGTGCCAGCAGTGAAGCATGGGGAGGTGAAAAACTGTTTTTT.

About this clonotype: Since a much larger clone is just one base distant, this may be a read error. The chain carries TRBV27 and TRBJ1-1; D possibly corresponds to TRBD1 (5 bases). Germline CDR1 reads MNHEY; CDR2 reads SMNVEV (reference sequence). With 10 bases removed from V and 4 bases from J, the gap between germline ends came to 19 bases. The CDR3 contains 14 residues. CDR3 amino acids: CANTSDWGVTEAFF. For the CDR3, the DNA is TGTGCCAACACCTCTGACTGGGGCGTCACTGAAGCTTTCTTT.

This clonotype has at least ten counts. The rearrangement uses TRBV27 and TRBJ2-5, with D unresolved. V was trimmed by 5 bases and J by 4 bases, leaving 14 bases between them. The CDR3 contains 14 residues. Germline CDR1 is MNHEY and CDR2 is SMNVEV (reference sequence). The CDR3 coding sequence is TGTGCCAGCAGTCCGCAACTGTCTCGAGAGACCCAGTACTTC. Its translation is CASSPQLSRETQYF.

The chain carries TRBV3-1 and TRBJ1-2; TRBD1 matches 8 bases. Germline CDR1 is LGHDT and CDR2 is YNNKEL (reference sequence). The CDR3 covers 15 residues. The V gene end was trimmed by 4 bases and the J gene end by 7 bases; junction bases not matched to a gene: 11. CDR3 loop: CASSPGTGRSSGYTF. DNA of the CDR3: TGTGCCAGCAGCCCAGGGACAGGACGATCTAGTGGCTACACCTTC.

V is TRBV4-1 and J is TRBJ1-5, with D unclear. Germline values: CDR1 MGHRA, CDR2 YSYEKL. The CDR3 consists of 16 residues. Between the trimmed V and J ends, which lost 0 bases and 7 bases, there was a span of 16 bases. The CDR3 protein is CASSQEGGPSSQPQHF. For the CDR3, the DNA is TGCGCCAGCAGCCAAGAGGGTGGTCCCAGTTCCCAGCCCCAGCATTTT.

The sample holds many counts of this clonotype. The rearrangement uses TRBV4-1 and TRBJ1-1; the D is unclear. The germline V gene has CDR1 MGHRA and CDR2 YSYEKL. This CDR3 region has 12 residues. Trimming shortened V by 0 bases and J by 10 bases, and 9 bases separated the two germline ends. CDR3 nucleotides: TGCGCCAGCAGCCAAGACCGGAGGATAGCTTTCTTT. This translates into CASSQDRRIAFF.

V and J are TRBV6-6 and TRBJ2-2, with 9 bases fitting TRBD1. The CDR3 spans 18 residues. With V trimmed by 3 bases and J by 6 bases, 14 bases remained unmatched. CDR1 and CDR2 from the germline V gene are MNHNY and SVGAGI (reference sequence). The CDR3 DNA sequence: TGTGCCAGCAGTTATCCGCCGGTGGGACAGGGATTCCCCGGGGAGCTGTTTTTT. Translation gives CASSYPPVGQGFPGELFF.

This clonotype was counted at least ten times. The V call is TRBV6-2 or TRBV6-3, the J call TRBJ2-7; D not resolved. The V end was cut by 0 bases, the J end by 1 base, with 13 bases between. The CDR3 has 16 amino acids. Germline CDR1 MNHEY, CDR2 SVGEGT. The chain's CDR3 is CASSYSYDVTSYEQYF. The CDR3 bases are TGTGCCAGCAGTTACTCGTATGACGTGACTTCCTACGAGCAGTACTTC.

V usage is TRBV2 and J usage is TRBJ2-5; D might be TRBD1 (7 bases). Germline V gene data show CDR1 as SNHLY and CDR2 as FYNNEI. The CDR3 sequence is 16 residues long. V was pared by 1 base and J by 1 base, with 13 bases between. The CDR3 is CASSEEGAGLQETQYF. The CDR3 bases are TGTGCCAGCAGTGAAGAGGGGGCGGGGCTCCAAGAGACCCAGTACTTC.

The chain links TRBV7-2 to TRBJ2-7, with TRBD1 matching over 10 bases. After removal of 5 bases from V and 2 bases from J, the junction contained 15 bases not matched to a gene. The CDR3 is 18 residues long. CDR1 is SGHTA, CDR2 FQGNSA, per germline. The CDR3 bases are TGTGCCAGCAGCCCAAGGACAGGGGGTTACCTTTTTACCTACGAGCAGTACTTC. The encoded protein is CASSPRTGGYLFTYEQYF.

The gene calls are TRBV27 and TRBJ2-3; D is unclear. The CDR3 is 15 amino acids. The germline CDR1 and CDR2 sequences are MNHEY and SMNVEV (reference sequence). V gave up 3 bases and J gave up 1 base, with 11 bases separating them. The DNA of the CDR3 is TGTGCCAGCAGTTTGAGCTCCTATGGCACAGATACGCAGTATTTT. As protein: CASSLSSYGTDTQYF.

The genes are TRBV6-1 and TRBJ2-7; D remains ambiguous. The CDR3 loop spans 16 amino acids. The germline V gene has CDR1 MNHNS and CDR2 SASEGT. V was clipped by 5 bases and J by 6 bases, with 23 bases between them. CDR3 coding DNA: TGTGCCAGCAGTCTAACAGTGGTACCCCTCTACGGCGAGCAGTACTTC. Its translation is CASSLTVVPLYGEQYF.

This clonotype turned up a few times. This chain links TRBV6-5 with TRBJ1-2; TRBD1 matches at 7 bases. V dropped 2 bases and J dropped 3; count of bases not matched to a gene: 3. The CDR3 has 14 amino acids. CDR1 is MNHEY, CDR2 SVGAGI, per germline. The DNA for the CDR3 is TGTGCCAGCAGTTACATAGGGGGCGACTATGGCTACACCTTC. Amino acid sequence: CASSYIGGDYGYTF.

In its sample, this clonotype was seen many times. The CDR3, as DNA: TGTGCCAGCAGTCCCACAGGGGGCGATACACTTTATGGCTACACCTTC. The encoded protein is CASSPTGGDTLYGYTF. V gene TRBV28 combines with J gene TRBJ1-2, with TRBD1 matching 9 bases. This CDR3 has 16 residues. V lost 5 bases and J lost 5; bases outside the gene matches: 12. Germline assignment: CDR1 MDHEN and CDR2 SYDVKM.

This clonotype turned up a few times. The gene calls are TRBV6-5 and TRBJ1-2; the D is unclear. The CDR3 has 14 residues. Germline loops: CDR1 MNHEY, CDR2 SVGAGI. V gave up 0 bases and J gave up 7 bases, with 12 bases separating them. CDR3 amino acids: CASSYSSNGRGYTF. The CDR3 DNA reads TGTGCCAGCAGTTACTCGTCCAATGGTCGTGGCTACACCTTC.

The chain uses TRBV28 and TRBJ1-2, with 8 bases fitting TRBD1. The germline V gene has CDR1 MDHEN and CDR2 SYDVKM. CDR3 length: 14 amino acids. With V trimmed by 6 bases and J by 2 bases, 5 bases remained unmatched. The CDR3 nucleotides read TGTGCCAGCAGATGGGACAGGTCGAACTATGGCTACACCTTC. Its protein is CASRWDRSNYGYTF.

This chain links TRBV6-5 with TRBJ1-5; no clear D. There are 14 residues in the CDR3. V was trimmed by 4 bases and J by 0 bases, leaving 7 bases between them. Germline loops: CDR1 MNHEY, CDR2 SVGAGI. DNA of the CDR3: TGTGCCAGCAGTTCCATGATTAGCAATCAGCCCCAGCATTTT. Protein: CASSSMISNQPQHF.

This clonotype showed up just a few times. CDR3 loop: CATRVVGAYEQFF. CDR3 nucleotide sequence: TGTGCCACAAGGGTCGTTGGGGCCTATGAGCAGTTCTTC. V usage is TRBV28 and J usage is TRBJ2-1; maybe TRBD1 (5 bases). With 10 bases removed from V and 8 bases from J, the gap between germline ends came to 18 bases. CDR3 length: 13 residues. The germline V gene has CDR1 MDHEN and CDR2 SYDVKM.

The chain links TRBV15 to TRBJ1-5; D not resolved. Germline V gene data show CDR1 as LNHNV and CDR2 as YYDKDF (reference sequence). With 5 bases removed from V and 6 bases from J, the gap between germline ends came to 11 bases. This CDR3 has 13 residues. CDR3 in DNA: TGTGCCACCAGCCCGGTCAACCGTCAGCCCCAGCATTTT. Encoded protein: CATSPVNRQPQHF.

Ten or more counts support this clonotype. The chain recombines TRBV7-2 with TRBJ2-1; D unresolved. CDR3 length: 15 amino acids. Trimming shortened V by 4 bases and J by 0 bases, and 10 bases separated the two germline ends. Germline V gene lookup returns CDR1 SGHTA and CDR2 FQGNSA. The CDR3 loop is CASSSALSSYNEQFF. The CDR3 coding sequence is TGTGCCAGCAGCTCCGCTTTGAGCTCCTACAATGAGCAGTTCTTC.

This clonotype has a handful of counts. This chain joins TRBV20-1 and TRBJ1-2, with 7 bases that match TRBD1. The CDR3 spans 13 residues. Looked up from germline, CDR1 is DFQATT and CDR2 is SNEGSKA (reference sequence). With 4 bases clipped from V and 1 base from J, the junction kept 3 bases outside the gene matches. The CDR3 DNA is TGCAGTGCTATCGACAGGGTTAACTATGGCTACACCTTC. As protein: CSAIDRVNYGYTF.

There are a few counts of this clonotype. The chain combines TRBV7-8 with TRBJ2-7, with TRBD2 matching over 8 bases. Germline assignment: CDR1 SGHVS and CDR2 FQNEAQ. The length of the CDR3 is 14 residues. With 5 bases clipped from V and 2 bases from J, the junction kept 5 bases outside the gene matches. In nucleotides, the CDR3 is TGTGCCAGCAGCCGGGGGGGGGGTCCCTACGAGCAGTACTTC. This gives the protein CASSRGGGPYEQYF.

The chain recombines TRBV20-1 with TRBJ2-1, with unresolved D. Germline lookup yields CDR1 DFQATT and CDR2 SNEGSKA (reference sequence). V was trimmed by 3 bases and J by 1 base, leaving 10 bases between them. CDR3 length equals 14 residues. The CDR3 sequence is CSASSRVSYNEQFF. CDR3 bases: TGCAGTGCTAGTTCCCGGGTATCCTACAATGAGCAGTTCTTC.

The rearrangement joins TRBV29-1 to TRBJ2-7; 7 bases agree with TRBD2. This CDR3 comprises 14 residues. Per germline, CDR1 SQVTM and CDR2 ANQGSEA. Trimming at V came to 3 bases and at J to 3 bases, leaving 8 bases not matched to a gene. CDR3 nucleotide sequence: TGCAGCGTTGAGTCTGGGGGGGAGGTCTACGAGCAGTACTTC. Residues: CSVESGGEVYEQYF.

This clonotype came up many times. The chain links TRBV19 to TRBJ2-1; D gene uncertain. The CDR3 sequence is 12 residues long. V gave up 1 base and J gave up 15 bases, with 13 bases separating them. Per germline, CDR1 LNHDA and CDR2 SQIVND (reference sequence). The CDR3 DNA reads TGTGCCAGTAGTATAGGGGATGAAACTCGGTTCTTC. This sequence encodes CASSIGDETRFF.